Below, 15 T cell receptor beta chains from the same sample are listed, as sequenced in a study of blood T cells in healthy people across ages. With a J-beta primer mix and a sample-barcoded 5' primer, a second PCR ran about 7 to 11 cycles. TCRdb redid the calling of the 5' RACE reads with MiXCR, one entry per CDR3 protein. The sample gives roughly 1.6 million distinct CDR3 sequences, almost 35% of which show up once; about 11% is in the top ten. The sample taken for sequencing was blood. These receptors all come from a woman aged 25 to 39 in good health.

The chain couples TRBV5-1 to TRBJ2-3, with D possibly matching TRBD2 (6 bases). This CDR3 has 15 residues. V was trimmed by 0 bases and J by 4 bases, leaving 12 bases between them. Germline V lookup: CDR1 SGHRS, CDR2 YFSETQ. CDR3 residues: CASSLGNGRSDTQYF. CDR3 bases: TGCGCCAGCAGCTTGGGGAATGGGAGGTCAGATACGCAGTATTTT.

Ten or more counts support this clonotype. This chain joins TRBV29-1 and TRBJ1-2; the D gene is possibly TRBD1 (5 bases). Trimming shortened V by 4 bases and J by 6 bases, and 9 bases separated the two germline ends. This CDR3 is 11 amino acids long. Germline loops: CDR1 SQVTM, CDR2 ANQGSEA. The CDR3 protein is CSVGGSDGYTF. The DNA of the CDR3 is TGCAGCGTTGGGGGGTCGGATGGCTACACCTTC.

The chain is built from TRBV6-1 and TRBJ2-1; D is possibly TRBD1 (6 bases). The CDR3 covers 13 residues. Germline values: CDR1 MNHNS, CDR2 SASEGT. Trimming removed 6 bases at V and 9 bases at J, with 15 bases between. CDR3 protein: CASSGQREGEQFF. CDR3 sequence (DNA): TGTGCCAGCAGCGGACAGCGAGAGGGTGAGCAGTTCTTC.

The chain couples TRBV5-1 to TRBJ2-3; D unresolved. Germline V gives CDR1 SGHRS, CDR2 YFSETQ. The CDR3 length is 15 residues. V gave up 1 base and J gave up 3 bases, with 12 bases separating them. The CDR3 bases are TGCGCCAGCAGCTTGTACGGCACCAATACAGATACGCAGTATTTT. Its translation: CASSLYGTNTDTQYF.

This clonotype was seen a few times. The genes are TRBV30 and TRBJ2-5; 7 nucleotides align to TRBD1. Germline-derived CDR1 and CDR2 are GTSNPN and SVGIG (reference sequence). The ends lost 3 bases at V and 5 bases at J; junction bases unmatched: 3. CDR3 length: 12 residues. The CDR3 protein is CAWSNRGETQYF. For the CDR3, the DNA is TGTGCCTGGAGCAACAGGGGCGAGACCCAGTACTTC.

This clonotype was seen a handful of times. Written as DNA, the CDR3 is TGTGCCAGCAGCTTCGGGGAGCATCAGCCCCAGCATTTT. Amino acids: CASSFGEHQPQHF. The rearrangement uses TRBV7-2 and TRBJ1-5; D gene unclear. This CDR3 contains 13 residues. The germline V gene has CDR1 SGHTA and CDR2 FQGNSA. V was trimmed by 3 bases and J by 5 bases, leaving 8 bases between them.

This chain links TRBV27 with TRBJ2-4, with 8 nucleotides matching TRBD1. The J call may be faulty, since TRBJ2-7 better matches the DNA end. Germline V lookup: CDR1 MNHEY, CDR2 SMNVEV (reference sequence). The CDR3 totals 16 residues. The CDR3 coding sequence is TGTGCCAGCAGCAATACGGCCGGGACAGGACACTACGAGCAGTACTTC. Its translation: CASSNTAGTGHYEQYF.

The J gene is TRBJ2-5, the V gene TRBV20-1; TRBD2 matches at 13 bases. Germline-derived CDR1 and CDR2 are DFQATT and SNEGSKA (reference sequence). J lost 3 bases, V lost 0 bases, and 13 bases had no gene match. CDR3 length equals 19 residues. CDR3 coding DNA: TGCAGTGCTAGAGATGATTGGGGGACTAGCGGGGTTTTGAAAGAGACCCAGTACTTC. It specifies CSARDDWGTSGVLKETQYF.

Worth noting for this clonotype: A single base separates this from a much larger clone, so it may be a read error. The chain employs TRBV4-1 and TRBJ2-3; 9 bases are a match to TRBD2. This CDR3 spans 15 amino acids. Germline V gene lookup returns CDR1 MGHRA and CDR2 YSYEKL. With 5 bases clipped from V and 10 bases from J, the junction kept 13 bases outside the gene matches. DNA of the CDR3: TGCGCCAGCAGCGATGTAGCGGGGGACGGGGATGCGCAGTATTTT. It is translated as CASSDVAGDGDAQYF.

This chain joins TRBV20-1 and TRBJ2-3, with 8 positions matching TRBD2. Trimming cost V 6 bases and J 0 bases; bases outside gene matches: 8. The CDR3 has 15 amino acids. Germline CDR1 DFQATT, CDR2 SNEGSKA (reference sequence). The CDR3 protein is CSASRTSLSTDTQYF. The DNA of the CDR3 is TGCAGTGCCAGTCGGACTAGCCTAAGCACAGATACGCAGTATTTT.

This chain uses TRBV12-3 or TRBV12-4 with TRBJ2-1; D possibly corresponds to TRBD2 (6 bases). V was trimmed by 6 bases and J by 0 bases, leaving 15 bases between them. The CDR3 totals 16 residues. The CDR3 nucleotides are TGTGCCAGCAGCCCAACGGGGGTAAGCTCCTACAATGAGCAGTTCTTC. This translates into CASSPTGVSSYNEQFF.

On this clonotype itself: Given a far larger clone just one base away, this is likely a sequencing read error. The chain joins TRBV27 to TRBJ2-1; 11 nucleotides match TRBD2. Trimming removed 2 bases from V and 13 bases from J; junction bases left unmatched: 10. The CDR3 contains 15 residues. Germline lookup yields CDR1 MNHEY and CDR2 SMNVEV (reference sequence). The CDR3 sequence is CASSLGTSGQETQFF. The CDR3 DNA is TGTGCCAGCAGTTTAGGGACTAGCGGACAAGAGACCCAGTTCTTC.

This clonotype came up a few times. The J gene is TRBJ2-7, the V gene TRBV20-1; weak D call: TRBD1 (5 bases). V was clipped by 5 bases and J by 1 base, with 18 bases between them. The germline CDR1 and CDR2 sequences are DFQATT and SNEGSKA (reference sequence). The CDR3 consists of 15 residues. The CDR3: CSAPPSDIRSYEQYF. CDR3 coding DNA: TGCAGTGCTCCACCCTCGGACATCCGTTCCTACGAGCAGTACTTC.

This CDR3 is CSGTVNTEAFF. For the CDR3, the DNA is TGCAGCGGTACAGTGAACACTGAAGCTTTCTTT. The chain carries TRBV29-1 and TRBJ1-1; unclear D gene. The germline gives CDR1 SQVTM, CDR2 ANQGSEA. Trimming stripped 7 bases from V and 0 bases from J, with 6 bases between. CDR3 length equals 11 residues.

This chain links TRBV6-5 with TRBJ2-7, with D perhaps matching TRBD1 (6 bases). The CDR3 consists of 16 residues. Trimming cost V 5 bases and J 0 bases, with 17 bases left between them. Per germline, CDR1 MNHEY and CDR2 SVGAGI. The CDR3 is CASSQGIGGLSYEQYF. In nucleotides, the CDR3 is TGTGCCAGCAGTCAGGGGATAGGAGGTCTCTCCTACGAGCAGTACTTC.